This T cell receptor beta chain was recovered during a study of CXCR3-negative and CXCR3-positive naive CD8 T cells. A CD45RO-CCR7+CD27+CD95- profile was what naive CD8+ T cells displayed. Libraries of TRB cDNA were made by 5' RACE and carried UMIs. TCRdb re-called the 5' RACE reads; every CDR3 protein appears as one record, without DNA. The table gives roughly 93,000 distinct CDR3 sequences; the top ten clones make up 1.1% of it. With respect to this clonotype: Antigen unknown.

Study-wide findings and caveats: Researchers report CXCR3 expression partially decreased after cryopreservation, with fresh PBMCs used in most assays. CXCR3-positive naive cells carried more hydrophobic TRB CDR3s than CXCR3-negative naive cells did.

The sample comprised naive CXCR3+ CD8+ T cells from blood. This sample's subset: CD45RO-CCR7+CD27+CD95- naive CD8+ T cells expressing CXCR3 (TNR3+). The sequence was obtained from a human donor in good health. Some clones in this sample may be carry-over from other donors' samples.

Here the CDR3 reads CASSRDRGLTEAFF. This sequence joins TRBV12-3 or TRBV12-4 and TRBJ1-1; TCRdb reports TRBD1, a call that lacks DNA to check it against. This CDR3 has 14 residues.